Listed below are T cell receptor beta chains from one sample, sequenced in a study of blood T cell repertoires in COVID-19. Sequencing was performed with immunoSEQ multiplex PCR; in TCRdb, only in-frame clones are kept and a portion is missing. The table lists around 270,000 clones, roughly 88% of them singletons. The specimen sequenced was PBMCs or T cells enriched from blood (not recorded which). Receptors originate from a woman aged 35 to 49 who had been exposed to COVID-19. CDR3s include the opening cysteine and the closing phenylalanine or tryptophan. Each record gives: D gene, V gene, clone size, J gene, CDR3 protein, CDR3 DNA. A D gene is named only where the DNA matches it firmly. Size tells how often a clone was seen (once, few, many) or the class of an expanded clone, and some rows leave it out.

TRBD1,TRBV24-1,few,TRBJ2-2,CATSDGDRDTGELFF,TGTGCCACCAGTGACGGGGACAGGGACACCGGGGAGCTGTTTTTT
.,TRBV28,.,TRBJ1-2,CASRYQQVPYGYTF,TGTGCCAGCAGGTATCAACAGGTGCCGTATGGCTACACCTTC
TRBD2,TRBV5-4,.,TRBJ2-1,CASSLTSGANNEQFF,TGTGCCAGCAGCCTCACTAGCGGGGCCAACAATGAGCAGTTCTTC
TRBD1,TRBV7-9,.,TRBJ2-2,CASSQGQGFGGELFF,TGTGCCAGCAGCCAGGGACAGGGGTTCGGCGGGGAGCTGTTTTTT
.,TRBV5-1,.,TRBJ1-1,CASGGAHNTEAFF,TGTGCCAGCGGGGGGGCGCATAATACTGAAGCTTTCTTT
.,TRBV11-2,.,TRBJ2-1,CASSFNYNEQFF,TGTGCCAGCAGCTTCAATTACAATGAGCAGTTCTTC
.,TRBV2,.,TRBJ1-2,CASREERGSWYGYTF,TGTGCCAGCAGGGAAGAGCGGGGGTCCTGGTATGGCTACACCTTC
TRBD1,TRBV24-1,.,TRBJ2-3,CATSDLRAGGASTQYF,TGTGCCACCAGTGATTTGCGGGCAGGGGGCGCTTCTACGCAGTATTTT
.,TRBV29-1,.,TRBJ1-3,CSVEGAAGNTIYF,TGCAGCGTTGAAGGGGCAGCTGGAAACACCATATATTTT
.,TRBV27,.,TRBJ1-6,CASSLRGRGSPLHF,TGTGCCAGCAGTCTCCGTGGTCGAGGTTCACCCCTCCACTTT
.,TRBV2,.,TRBJ2-3,CASKSYEGPEDTQYF,TGTGCCAGCAAATCCTACGAGGGCCCCGAGGATACGCAGTATTTT
.,TRBV10-3,.,TRBJ1-2,CAISESGQRKHYGYTF,TGTGCCATCAGTGAGTCGGGGCAGCGAAAACACTATGGCTACACCTTC
TRBD1,TRBV2,.,TRBJ1-6,CADRTGGNSPLHF,TGTGCCGACAGGACAGGCGGGAATTCACCCCTCCACTTT
.,TRBV7-9,.,TRBJ1-2,CASSLPGGNGYTF,TGTGCCAGCAGCTTACCCGGGGGGAATGGCTACACCTTC
TRBD2,TRBV7-9,.,TRBJ2-7,CASSLGLAGVYEQYF,TGTGCCAGCAGCTTAGGACTAGCGGGGGTCTACGAGCAGTACTTC
TRBD1,TRBV11-2,.,TRBJ2-5,CASSLGAGGVETQYF,TGTGCCAGCAGCTTAGGTGCAGGGGGCGTAGAGACCCAGTACTTC
.,TRBV3-1/TRBV3-2,.,TRBJ2-1,CASSLAGPGSKFF,TGTGCCAGCAGCCTTGCGGGACCCGGGTCCAAATTCTTC
TRBD2,TRBV7-3,.,TRBJ2-1,CASSSGLTNNEQFF,TGTGCCAGCAGCTCGGGACTAACAAACAATGAGCAGTTCTTC
TRBD2,TRBV27,.,TRBJ2-1,CASSFTAGGFNEQFF,TGTGCCAGCAGTTTTACGGCGGGGGGGTTCAATGAGCAGTTCTTC
.,TRBV7-9,.,TRBJ1-5,CASSLGGVGNQPQHF,TGTGCCAGCAGCTTAGGGGGGGTTGGCAATCAGCCCCAGCATTTT
.,TRBV6-2/TRBV6-3,.,TRBJ1-1,CASSLVHTEAFF,TGTGCCAGCAGTCTCGTTCACACTGAAGCTTTCTTT
.,TRBV5-6,.,TRBJ2-7,CASSSNPAGYSYEQYF,TGTGCCAGCAGCTCTAACCCCGCAGGGTACTCCTACGAGCAGTACTTC
.,TRBV19,.,TRBJ2-1,CASSIGAGPGNKQFF,TGTGCCAGTAGTATTGGTGCGGGACCGGGCAATAAGCAGTTCTTC
.,TRBV4-3,once,TRBJ1-1,CASSLGSDTNTEAFF,TGCGCCAGCAGCCTGGGATCGGACACGAACACTGAAGCTTTCTTT
TRBD1,TRBV7-8,.,TRBJ1-6,CASSFTRDRINSPLHF,TGTGCCAGCAGCTTCACTCGGGACAGGATTAATTCACCCCTCCACTTT
.,TRBV6-4,.,TRBJ2-7,CASSDIFGTPKEHYEQYF,TGTGCCAGCAGTGACATCTTTGGGACACCGAAAGAACACTACGAGCAGTACTTC
.,TRBV5-6,.,TRBJ1-2,CASSPTSGTTNYGYTF,TGTGCCAGCAGCCCCACCTCCGGGACAACTAACTATGGCTACACCTTC
.,TRBV19,.,TRBJ1-2,CASSPTGVNYGYTF,TGTGCCAGTAGTCCGACAGGCGTAAACTATGGCTACACCTTC